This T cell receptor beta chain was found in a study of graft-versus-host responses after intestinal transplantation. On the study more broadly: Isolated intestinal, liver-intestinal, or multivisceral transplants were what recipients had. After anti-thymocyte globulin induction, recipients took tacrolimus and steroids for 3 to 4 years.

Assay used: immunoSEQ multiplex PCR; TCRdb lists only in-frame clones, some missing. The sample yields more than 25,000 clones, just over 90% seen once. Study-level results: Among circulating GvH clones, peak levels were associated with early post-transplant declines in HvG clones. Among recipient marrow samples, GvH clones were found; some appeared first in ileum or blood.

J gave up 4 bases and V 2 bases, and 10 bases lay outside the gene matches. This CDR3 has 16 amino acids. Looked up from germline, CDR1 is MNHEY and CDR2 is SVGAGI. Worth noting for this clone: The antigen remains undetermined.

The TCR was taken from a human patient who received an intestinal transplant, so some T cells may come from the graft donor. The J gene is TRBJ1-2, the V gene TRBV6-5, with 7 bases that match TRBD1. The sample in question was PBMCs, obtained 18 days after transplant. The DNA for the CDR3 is TGTGCCAGCAGTTACAAGACAGGGAAGGGACCCTATGGCTACACCTTC. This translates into CASSYKTGKGPYGYTF.